The next 3 T cell receptor beta chains were all read from a single sample in a study of cytotoxic CD8 clonotypes in ibrutinib-treated CLL (dated by TCRdb to the early 2020s). Library preparation was by the immunoSEQ multiplex PCR assay. TCRdb obtained this table from immuneACCESS and retained in-frame rearrangements with V and J assigned. These tables miss some clones; where compared with another copy, unresolved V genes account for less than half of the shortfall, and the remainder is unexplained. This sample holds around 330,000 clones; 67% were observed only once. Clones ranked in the top ten supply just under 6.5% of the sample. The sample consisted of PBMCs, taken after 36 months of ibrutinib treatment. These receptor sequences come from a human donor with chronic lymphocytic leukemia.

The chain recombines TRBV29-1 with TRBJ2-3, with D possibly matching TRBD2 (5 bases). The CDR3 extends over 14 amino acids. V lost 4 bases to trimming and J lost 0 bases, with 11 bases between them. Germline V gene data show CDR1 as SQVTM and CDR2 as ANQGSEA. The CDR3, as DNA: TGCAGCGTTGCGGGGTCCTCGAGCACAGATACGCAGTATTTT. The encoded protein is CSVAGSSSTDTQYF.

The chain has TRBV28 and TRBJ2-5, with 7 bases lining up with TRBD2. CDR3 length: 15 residues. V lost 6 bases, J lost 5 bases, and 12 bases stayed unmatched. Germline CDR1 is MDHEN and CDR2 is SYDVKM. The CDR3 nucleotides read TGTGCCAGCAGCACCCCCTCCGGGGGGAGGGAGACCCAGTACTTC. It codes for CASSTPSGGRETQYF.

This clone was seen only a few times. V is TRBV28 and J is TRBJ1-1; D is unclear. The CDR3 loop spans 13 amino acids. V gave up 1 base and J gave up 5 bases, with 8 bases separating them. Germline assignment: CDR1 MDHEN and CDR2 SYDVKM. The CDR3 DNA sequence: TGTGCCAGCAGTTTATCGAGAAGGACTGAAGCTTTCTTT. Protein sequence: CASSLSRRTEAFF. Supplemented by reference TRBV28 and TRBJ1-1, the full variable domain reads DVKVTQSSRYLVKRTGEKVFLECVQDMDHENMFWYRQDPGLGLRLIYFSYDVKMKEKGDIPEGYSVSREKKERFSLILESASTNQTSMYLCASSLSRRTEAFFGQGTRLTVV.